This T cell receptor (beta chain) appears in the sequencing data of a study of a mutant IDH1 vaccine in newly diagnosed glioma (dated by TCRdb to about 2021). As for the study more broadly: Across visits V03 through V10, patients got a total of eight vaccinations, given in weeks 1, 3, 5, 7, 11, 15, 19 and 23. Vaccination started 4-6 weeks after radiotherapy alone, or was given together with temozolomide cycles in the groups whose treatment included chemotherapy. Of the 32 patients who were treated, about 62% were male and roughly 38% were female, and the mean age was around 40 years. Prior to enrollment, standard therapy consisting of radiotherapy alone, temozolomide alone, or radiochemotherapy with temozolomide had been administered to patients, with the combination being received by most patients. Peripheral blood was collected at six visits: V03 (baseline), V05, V07, V10, V12 and V13. Longitudinal TCRB deep sequencing was performed for fewer than 30 treated patients wherever samples were available for exploratory analyses. Overall study outcomes, separate from this receptor: Availability determined which PBMC samples were chosen for TCRB deep sequencing. Vaccine-induced immune responses across multiple MHC alleles were detected in 90% to 95% of patients. The authors stated that sample limitations prevented analyses of patient blood samples from being reproduced. Changes in the top peripheral T cell clonotypes picked up by TCRB sequencing did not appear to be linked to pseudoprogression.

Library preparation was by the immunoSEQ multiplex PCR assay. The hsTCRB Kit was used according to the manufacturer's protocol to amplify rearranged TCR beta chain sequences. An Illumina MiSeq was used to sequence the TCRB libraries. The paper's processing steps were these. Demultiplexing, trimming and gene mapping were performed with the kit vendor's proprietary platform. Not all clones reach the TCRdb copy of this immuneACCESS table, which keeps in-frame sequences only. Checked studies attribute under half of the gap to unresolved V genes and leave the rest unexplained. V and J calls and clone size are those listed in that table; D and trimming were worked out from the DNA. The sample table contains 30,000 to 35,000 clones; only one count was recorded for 50% to 60% of them. Of the sample, around 10% is held by the ten largest clones. The CDR3 measures 14 amino acids from cysteine to phenylalanine. Here the CDR3 DNA is all that survives: 42 bases in frame from base 1. CDR1 is given as KGHSH and CDR2 as LQKENI, both from the germline V gene. V is cut by 5 bases and J by 6 bases, and the space between the germline ends is 14 bases.

This specimen's time point label, per the study, means: week 5, during vaccination. Each vaccine dose was 300 ug of a 20-mer mutant IDH1 peptide in Montanide, given subcutaneously with topical imiquimod. Newly diagnosed WHO grade 3 or 4 IDH1-mutant astrocytomas showing loss of nuclear ATRX were present in the donors. The samples were drawn from NOA16, a multicentre, single-arm, open-label phase I trial in Germany that tested a mutant IDH1 peptide vaccine in humans for the first time. The DNeasy Blood and Tissue Kit was used to extract genomic DNA from EDTA blood for TCRB sequencing. There are a few counts of this clone. Its antigen has not been determined. Base qualities are missing; no much larger clone stands one base away.

The material sequenced was PBMCs, taken from a glioma patient whose treatment included an IDH1 peptide vaccine. This receptor chain uses TRBV18 and TRBJ2-1, with a weak D call of TRBD2 (5 bases match). The origin of this receptor is a young woman with glioma. The sequenced DNA: TGTGCCAGCTCAGCCAGCCCGAGCGGCAATGAGCAGTTCTTC. Its product reads: CASSASPSGNEQFF.